Listed below are T cell receptor beta chains from one sample, sequenced in a study of T cell responses to AZD1222 COVID-19 vaccine. Generated by immunoSEQ multiplex PCR, the TCRdb table keeps only in-frame clones and is missing some. The sample carries more than 150,000 clones, approximately 91% recorded once. Here the sequenced sample was peripheral blood, taken 28 days after the second AZD1222 dose. The receptor source for this set is an adult who received the AZD1222 COVID-19 vaccine. Both conserved end residues are part of each CDR3. The D gene is left open where the match is weak.

len,j_gene,d_gene,v_gene,CDR3aa
13,TRBJ1-4,TRBD1,TRBV4-2,CASNARGDEKLFF
14,TRBJ1-2,-,TRBV9,CASTPRGSNYGYTF
13,TRBJ1-5,-,TRBV6-5,CASTVMGNQPQHF
15,TRBJ2-3,TRBD2,TRBV5-1,CATRSGTYSTDTQYF
20,TRBJ2-2,TRBD2,TRBV14,CASSQDYWSGGTSDTGELFF
13,TRBJ1-1,-,TRBV7-9,CASQGQGGTEAFF
16,TRBJ1-2,-,TRBV6-2/TRBV6-3,CASSYSGRAIDYGYTF
15,TRBJ1-1,-,TRBV6-2/TRBV6-3,CASSYSQHGLTEAFF
13,TRBJ1-5,-,TRBV7-9,CASSLGKGLPQHF
18,TRBJ2-3,TRBD2,TRBV28,CASSPTPSGRAVADTQYF
14,TRBJ2-7,-,TRBV6-5,CASSFDRHSYEQYF
14,TRBJ2-7,TRBD2,TRBV27,CASSLGGSSYEQYF
15,TRBJ2-2,-,TRBV9,CASSVSSRSTGELFF
12,TRBJ2-3,-,TRBV7-6,CASARATDTQYF
16,TRBJ2-3,TRBD2,TRBV4-3,CASSQDTGGPTDTQYF
14,TRBJ2-2,TRBD2,TRBV2,CASSELAGDGELFF
14,TRBJ1-5,-,TRBV4-1,CASSLDMANQPQHF
16,TRBJ1-4,-,TRBV25-1,CASSLATLSSGEKLFF
16,TRBJ2-3,-,TRBV6-5,CASSYSWQGFTDTQYF
19,TRBJ2-3,TRBD2,TRBV7-8,CASSSLAGGMGRSTDTQYF
14,TRBJ2-3,TRBD2,TRBV3-1/TRBV3-2,CASSPLAGGGTQYF
15,TRBJ2-2,-,TRBV21-1,CASSRRDRPTGELFF
15,TRBJ1-1,-,TRBV28,CASSPGGTGSREAFF
13,TRBJ1-2,-,TRBV3-1/TRBV3-2,CASSQDRPYGYTF
16,TRBJ2-2,-,TRBV7-2,CASSLAQPRNTGELFF
14,TRBJ2-5,TRBD2,TRBV7-9,CASSPRGGEETQYF